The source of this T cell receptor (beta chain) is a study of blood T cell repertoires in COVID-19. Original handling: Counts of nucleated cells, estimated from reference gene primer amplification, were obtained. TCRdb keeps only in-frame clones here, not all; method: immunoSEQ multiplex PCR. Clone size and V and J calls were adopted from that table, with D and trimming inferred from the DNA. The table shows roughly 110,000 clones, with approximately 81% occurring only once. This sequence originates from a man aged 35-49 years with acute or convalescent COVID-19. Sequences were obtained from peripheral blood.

The CDR3 DNA sequence: TGTGCCAGCAGTTTAAGGGGGACAGTGAGCTCCTACGAGCAGTACTTC. Translating it yields CASSLRGTVSSYEQYF. The chain combines TRBV28 with TRBJ2-7; 7 bases line up with TRBD1. The V gene's germline CDR1 is MDHEN and CDR2 SYDVKM. The CDR3 is 16 residues long. Trimming removed 2 bases from V and 0 bases from J; junction bases left unmatched: 7.